A single sample gave rise to the 22 T cell receptor beta chains below, sequenced in a study of T cell repertoires in cytomegalovirus infection. What these receptors recognize is not known. A single record per CDR3 protein comes from TCRdb applying MiXCR to the reads. The sample consists of a few hundred thousand distinct CDR3 sequences, 40% of them appearing once. Source: cultured PBMCs, taken from culture after CMV antigen stimulation. The receptors stem from a human donor in good health (CMV status not recorded). Some clones in this sample may be carry-over from other donors' samples.

This clonotype was observed a few times. The chain is built from TRBV4-1 and TRBJ1-1; the D gene is possibly TRBD1 (6 bases). With 3 bases removed from V and 0 bases from J, the gap between germline ends came to 11 bases. This CDR3 contains 15 residues. The V gene's germline CDR1 is MGHRA and CDR2 YSYEKL. Here the CDR3 reads CASSQETGVNTEAFF. The CDR3, as DNA: TGCGCCAGCAGCCAGGAGACAGGCGTGAACACTGAAGCTTTCTTT.

This clonotype was recorded at least ten times. The chain links TRBV7-6 to TRBJ1-2, with TRBD1 as a possible D gene (6 bases). In germline, CDR1 is SGHVS, CDR2 FNYEAQ. This CDR3 is 16 amino acids long. Trimming left V 4 bases short and J 7 bases short, with 22 bases between. The DNA of the CDR3 is TGTGCCAGCAGCTCCAACGTGGGGGCAGGGTACGGTGGCTACACCTTC. Translating it yields CASSSNVGAGYGGYTF.

This chain links TRBV19 with TRBJ2-5; D is possibly TRBD2 (5 bases). Deletions cut 5 bases from V and 1 base from J, with 11 bases between. There are 14 residues in the CDR3. The germline V gene encodes CDR1 LNHDA and CDR2 SQIVND (reference sequence). CDR3 coding DNA: TGTGCCAGTAGTTCGAGGGCCCGCCAAGAGACCCAGTACTTC. Its protein product is CASSSRARQETQYF.

V usage is TRBV18 and J usage is TRBJ2-3; D unclear. There are 12 residues in the CDR3. V was pared by 1 base and J by 5 bases, with 4 bases between. Germline V gives CDR1 KGHSH, CDR2 LQKENI. The CDR3 protein is CASSPQQDTQYF. The CDR3 region has the DNA TGTGCCAGCTCACCACAACAAGATACGCAGTATTTT.

This clonotype was detected a few times. This chain joins TRBV4-1 and TRBJ2-5; possibly TRBD1 or TRBD2 for D (5 bases each). The CDR3 runs to 14 residues. Between the trimmed V and J ends, which lost 0 bases and 9 bases, there was a span of 14 bases. Germline V gene data show CDR1 as MGHRA and CDR2 as YSYEKL. This chain's CDR3 is CASSQEAVGTAQYF. CDR3 in DNA: TGCGCCAGCAGCCAAGAGGCCGTTGGGACGGCCCAGTACTTC.

This clonotype was seen just once. The genes are TRBV7-9 and TRBJ2-1; 9 nucleotides align to TRBD2. The CDR3 has 14 amino acids. J gave up 9 bases and V 1 base, and 4 bases lay outside the gene matches. Germline CDR1 is SEHNR and CDR2 is FQNEAQ (reference sequence). The CDR3 bases are TGTGCCAGCAGCTTAGGAGGCGGGAGGGCTGAGCAGTTCTTC. Translation: CASSLGGGRAEQFF.

This chain connects TRBV5-4 to TRBJ2-1; 7 positions agree with TRBD2. The length of the CDR3 is 15 residues. From germline, CDR1 is SGHNT and CDR2 YYREEE (reference sequence). J gave up 5 bases and V 3 bases, and 8 bases lay outside the gene matches. CDR3 residues: CASSSQRETNNEQFF. CDR3 nucleotide sequence: TGTGCCAGCAGCTCCCAGCGGGAAACTAACAATGAGCAGTTCTTC.

The CDR3 DNA reads as TGTGCCAGCAGCCTAAGCTTCGGACAGATACACCCCTACGAGCAGTACTTC. It yields the protein CASSLSFGQIHPYEQYF. The V gene is TRBV7-6, the J gene TRBJ2-7; the D gene is possibly TRBD1 (6 bases). Trimming took 5 bases from V and 2 from J, leaving 22 bases between them. This CDR3 has 17 amino acids. The germline CDR1 and CDR2 sequences are SGHVS and FNYEAQ.

The genes are TRBV7-2 and TRBJ1-2; D gene ambiguous. From germline, CDR1 is SGHTA and CDR2 FQGNSA. CDR3 size: 15 residues. V gave up 3 bases and J gave up 2 bases, with 13 bases separating them. The CDR3 sequence is CASSFWEQFNYGYTF. The CDR3 nucleotides read TGTGCCAGCAGCTTTTGGGAACAGTTCAACTATGGCTACACCTTC.

Of note for this clonotype: The junction departs from germline at one end; a sequencing error may be responsible. The CDR3 DNA follows: TGCGCCAGCAGCTTGGATGGGACTAGCGGGGGAAGGGACTTC. It specifies CASSLDGTSGGRDF. The chain couples TRBV5-1 to TRBJ2-5; 14 nucleotides align to TRBD2. This CDR3 is 14 amino acids long. Germline CDR1 SGHRS, CDR2 YFSETQ.

The genes are TRBV7-8 and TRBJ1-4; D is unclear. Deletions cut 2 bases from V and 3 bases from J, with 13 bases between. The CDR3 length is 16 residues. Germline loops: CDR1 SGHVS, CDR2 FQNEAQ. The CDR3 nucleotides are TGTGCCAGCAGCTTATATGGAGGGAGGGCTAATGAAAAACTGTTTTTT. Protein sequence: CASSLYGGRANEKLFF.

A note on this clonotype: A much more abundant neighbour one base away suggests this may be a read error. The rearrangement joins TRBV3-1 to TRBJ2-7, with a weak D call TRBD1 (6 bases). Germline CDR1 and CDR2: LGHDT and YNNKEL (reference sequence). Trimming removed 2 bases from V and 2 bases from J, with 7 bases in between. The CDR3 length is 13 residues. The CDR3 here is CASSQQGPYEQYF. The CDR3 DNA sequence: TGTGCCAGCAGCCAACAGGGGCCCTACGAGCAGTACTTC.

J is TRBJ2-7 and V is TRBV12-3 or TRBV12-4; D is uncertain. The germline V and J ends were trimmed by 0 bases and 6 bases, with 9 bases remaining between them. The CDR3 length is 13 residues. CDR3 protein: CASSLAHVGEQYF. The CDR3 DNA reads TGTGCCAGCAGTTTAGCGCACGTGGGCGAGCAGTACTTC.

This clonotype was picked up many times. J is TRBJ2-3 and V is TRBV7-8, with 12 bases lining up with TRBD2. In germline, CDR1 is SGHVS, CDR2 FQNEAQ. This CDR3 contains 19 residues. With 0 bases clipped from V and 2 bases from J, the junction kept 9 bases outside the gene matches. CDR3 nucleotides: TGTGCCAGCAGCTTAGCGCTGGGGCTAGCGGGGGGGTACACAGATACGCAGTATTTT. Translation gives CASSLALGLAGGYTDTQYF.

The chain is built from TRBV5-4 and TRBJ2-1; maybe TRBD2 (6 bases). Between the trimmed V and J ends, which lost 3 bases and 5 bases, there was a span of 15 bases. The V gene's germline CDR1 is SGHNT and CDR2 YYREEE (reference sequence). The CDR3 consists of 15 residues. The CDR3 loop is CASSSGLLVDNEQFF. The CDR3 coding sequence is TGTGCCAGCAGCTCGGGACTTTTGGTGGACAATGAGCAGTTCTTC.

The chain employs TRBV18 and TRBJ1-5; 9 bases match TRBD1. CDR1 KGHSH and CDR2 LQKENI come from the germline V gene. CDR3 length equals 15 residues. J gave up 9 bases and V 5 bases, and 11 bases lay outside the gene matches. DNA of the CDR3: TGTGCCAGCTCATATGAGACAGGGGGGATCACGCCCCAGCATTTT. Translating it yields CASSYETGGITPQHF.

V is TRBV2 and J is TRBJ2-3; tentatively, D is TRBD2 (7 bases). V lost 3 bases, J lost 7 bases, and 17 bases lay in between. Germline V gene sequence: CDR1 SNHLY, CDR2 FYNNEI. The CDR3 is made up of 15 amino acids. The CDR3, as DNA: TGTGCCAGCAGTGACCCAGGAGGGGGGGCTTATACGCAGTATTTT. This encodes CASSDPGGGAYTQYF.

The chain has TRBV2 and TRBJ1-6; 7 nucleotides align to TRBD1. The junction had 6 bases not matched to a gene; V was cut back by 7 bases and J by 9 bases. The V gene's germline CDR1 is SNHLY and CDR2 FYNNEI. This CDR3 is built from 13 residues. The CDR3 reads CASTRQGGSPLHF. The CDR3 DNA reads as TGTGCCAGCACCAGACAGGGAGGTTCACCCCTCCACTTT.

This chain links TRBV19 with TRBJ2-5; 11 nucleotides match TRBD2. Germline V gene data show CDR1 as LNHDA and CDR2 as SQIVND (reference sequence). Trimming at V came to 5 bases and at J to 5 bases, leaving 10 bases not matched to a gene. This CDR3 contains 16 residues. The CDR3 region is CASSPRGLADRETQYF. The CDR3 DNA is TGTGCCAGTAGTCCCCGGGGACTAGCGGACCGGGAGACCCAGTACTTC.

The rearrangement uses TRBV28 and TRBJ2-5, with D uncertain. V was pared by 5 bases and J by 1 base, with 11 bases between. This CDR3 region has 14 residues. Germline V gene lookup returns CDR1 MDHEN and CDR2 SYDVKM. The CDR3 region is CASSLHSLQETQYF. CDR3 coding DNA: TGTGCCAGCAGTCTTCACAGCCTCCAAGAGACCCAGTACTTC.

The chain combines TRBV6-6 with TRBJ2-1, with TRBD2 identical over 7 bases. Germline trimming cut 5 bases from V and 1 base from J; bases unmatched to any gene: 5. Germline assignment: CDR1 MNHNY and CDR2 SVGAGI (reference sequence). CDR3 size: 15 residues. The CDR3 region has the DNA TGTGCCAGCAGTCTAAGAGCGGGGTCCTACAATGAGCAGTTCTTC. Encoded protein: CASSLRAGSYNEQFF.

This clonotype was observed a single time. The V and J genes are TRBV6-1 and TRBJ1-2, with 8 nucleotides matching TRBD1. This CDR3 region has 14 residues. The trim removed 3 bases at V and 6 bases at J, leaving 6 bases unmatched. Germline V gene lookup returns CDR1 MNHNS and CDR2 SASEGT. CDR3 nucleotide sequence: TGTGCCAGCAGTGAGAGACAGGGGAGGGATGGCTACACCTTC. Translating it yields CASSERQGRDGYTF.